A single sample is the source of the 2 T cell receptor beta chains below, sequenced in a study of identical twins. TCRdb independently ran MiXCR on the 5' RACE reads; one entry per CDR3 protein. Of roughly 1,500,000 distinct CDR3 sequences listed, roughly 35% are singletons. The specimen was cord blood. Receptors were obtained from a newborn girl in good health.

This clonotype was seen only a few times. This chain links TRBV5-1 with TRBJ2-3, with TRBD1 matching 11 bases. V shed 4 bases and J 1 base; nucleotides not matched to a gene: 2. The CDR3 consists of 15 residues. Germline CDR1 and CDR2: SGHRS and YFSETQ. CDR3 residues: CASSGQGARTDTQYF. The CDR3, as DNA: TGCGCCAGCAGCGGACAGGGGGCGCGCACAGATACGCAGTATTTT.

This clonotype was observed a few times. This sequence joins TRBV10-3 and TRBJ2-3, with TRBD1 identical over 8 bases. This CDR3 contains 15 residues. Germline V gene data show CDR1 as ENHRY and CDR2 as SYGVKD. With 6 bases clipped from V and 0 bases from J, the junction kept 5 bases outside the gene matches. CDR3 nucleotides: TGTGCCATCAGAGGACAGGGATCTAGCACAGATACGCAGTATTTT. This codes for CAIRGQGSSTDTQYF.